This TCR beta chain was sequenced during a study of blood T cells in healthy people across ages. V was clipped by 7 bases and J by 11 bases; unmatched bases: 13. The CDR3 contains 13 residues. Germline CDR1 and CDR2: MNHNS and SASEGT. It was with a sample-barcoded 5' primer and a J-beta primer mix that a second PCR of about 6 to 12 cycles was run. TCRdb analysed the 5' RACE reads with MiXCR anew, one entry per CDR3 protein. The sample carries approximately 770,000 distinct CDR3 sequences, 55% to 75% recorded once. The J gene is TRBJ2-5, the V gene TRBV6-1, with TRBD1 matching 7 bases. The TCR was taken from a man between 25 and 39 years old in good health. The material sequenced was blood. CDR3 residues: CASTDRRNNEQYF. The CDR3 DNA reads as TGTGCCAGCACGGACAGGCGAAACAATGAGCAGTACTTC.